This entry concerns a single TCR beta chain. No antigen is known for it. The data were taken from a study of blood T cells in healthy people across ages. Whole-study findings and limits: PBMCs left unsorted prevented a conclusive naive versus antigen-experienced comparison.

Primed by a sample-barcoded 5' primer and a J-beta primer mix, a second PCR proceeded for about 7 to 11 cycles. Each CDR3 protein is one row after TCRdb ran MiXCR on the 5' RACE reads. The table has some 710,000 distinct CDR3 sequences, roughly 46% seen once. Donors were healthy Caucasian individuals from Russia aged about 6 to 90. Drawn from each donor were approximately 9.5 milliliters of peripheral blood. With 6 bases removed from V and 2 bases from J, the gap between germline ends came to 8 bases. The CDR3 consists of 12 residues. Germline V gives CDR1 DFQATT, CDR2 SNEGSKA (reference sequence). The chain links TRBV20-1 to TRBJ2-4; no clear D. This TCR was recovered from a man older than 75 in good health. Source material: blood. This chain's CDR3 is CSARPTKNIQYF. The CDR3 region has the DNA TGCAGTGCGAGGCCCACCAAAAACATTCAGTACTTC.